Presented here are 10 T cell receptor beta chains from one specimen sequenced in a study of shared clonotypes between healthy human individuals. Some clones are missing from TCRdb's copy, which holds only in-frame ones; the method was immunoSEQ multiplex PCR. Among about 1 million clones listed, around 74% were seen once. Sequencing was carried out using memory CD4+ T cells sorted from blood. Subset in this sample: CD45RA-negative fraction. These receptors were obtained from a man aged 18 to 29 in good health.

The V and J genes are TRBV30 and TRBJ2-7; perhaps TRBD2 as D (5 bases). The CDR3 totals 13 residues. V was trimmed by 3 bases and J by 4 bases, leaving 13 bases between them. Germline V gives CDR1 GTSNPN, CDR2 SVGIG (reference sequence). CDR3 sequence reads: CAWSSGIRYEQYF. CDR3 in DNA: TGTGCCTGGAGCTCGGGGATAAGGTACGAGCAGTACTTC.

The CDR3 bases are TGTGCCTGGAGTCCAGCGAACACCGGGGAGCTGTTTTTT. Its translation is CAWSPANTGELFF. The J gene is TRBJ2-2, the V gene TRBV30; the D is unclear. Germline CDR1 is GTSNPN and CDR2 is SVGIG (reference sequence). This CDR3 spans 13 amino acids. V shed 2 bases and J shed 0 bases, with 4 bases lying between them.

This clone showed up just once. The gene calls are TRBV9 and TRBJ2-1; 8 nucleotides agree with TRBD1. Losses at the gene ends were 0 bases for V and 6 bases for J; bases not matched to a gene: 8. The germline CDR1 and CDR2 sequences are SGDLS and YYNGEE. The CDR3 is 16 amino acids. CDR3 sequence: CASSVGGETGGNEQFF. The CDR3 nucleotides are TGTGCCAGCAGCGTAGGTGGGGAAACAGGGGGCAATGAGCAGTTCTTC.

This rearrangement joins TRBV5-4 to TRBJ1-2; 10 nucleotides match TRBD1. Germline trimming cut 4 bases from V and 4 bases from J; bases unmatched to any gene: 10. The CDR3 spans 16 residues. Germline CDR1 reads SGHNT; CDR2 reads YYREEE (reference sequence). The CDR3 bases are TGTGCCAGCAGCCCCAAGGGGACAGGGGAACTCTATGGCTACACCTTC. Translated, it gives CASSPKGTGELYGYTF.

The V and J genes are TRBV18 and TRBJ2-3; TRBD1 or TRBD2 may be the D gene (6 bases each). Between the trimmed V and J ends, which lost 0 bases and 3 bases, there was a span of 13 bases. CDR1 is KGHSH, CDR2 LQKENI, per germline. The CDR3 consists of 16 residues. Here the CDR3 DNA reads TGTGCCAGCTCACCACCGTTCGGGGGCCGAACAGATACGCAGTATTTT. This encodes CASSPPFGGRTDTQYF.

The rearrangement links TRBV5-1 to TRBJ1-1, with D hard to call. Germline CDR1 SGHRS, CDR2 YFSETQ. The CDR3 is made up of 16 amino acids. V shed 0 bases and J shed 2 bases, with 14 bases lying between them. The CDR3 DNA sequence: TGCGCCAGCAGCTTGGCCCTTCTGCACGGAAACACTGAAGCTTTCTTT. As protein: CASSLALLHGNTEAFF.

The chain employs TRBV27 and TRBJ2-7; TRBD1 agrees at 7 bases. V gave up 8 bases and J gave up 0 bases; unmatched junction bases: 10. Looked up from germline, CDR1 is MNHEY and CDR2 is SMNVEV (reference sequence). The CDR3 has 15 residues. CDR3 sequence reads: CASATVGDSSYEQYF. In DNA form, the CDR3 reads TGTGCCAGCGCAACAGTTGGGGACAGCTCCTACGAGCAGTACTTC.

This clone was seen more than once but under ten times. CDR3 loop: CAWMKGVVGTTEAFF. In DNA form, the CDR3 reads TGTGCCTGGATGAAGGGAGTGGTGGGGACCACTGAAGCTTTCTTT. V gene TRBV30 combines with J gene TRBJ1-1; tentative D call: TRBD1 (5 bases). Germline V gene sequence: CDR1 GTSNPN, CDR2 SVGIG (reference sequence). V lost 4 bases, J lost 4 bases, and 19 bases lay in between. CDR3 length equals 15 residues. The full variable domain, completed using reference TRBV30 and TRBJ1-1, is SQTIHQWPATLVQPVGSPLSLECTVEGTSNPNLYWYRQAAGRGLQLLFYSVGIGQISSEVPQNLSASRPQDRQFILSSKKLLLSDSGFYLCAWMKGVVGTTEAFFGQGTRLTVV.

This clone was picked up a small number of times. The genes are TRBV5-1 and TRBJ2-1; the match to TRBD2 covers 10 bases. The CDR3 covers 17 residues. CDR1 is SGHRS, CDR2 YFSETQ, per germline. V gave up 2 bases and J gave up 2 bases; unmatched junction bases: 7. The CDR3 sequence is CASSLRPTSGAYNEQFF. DNA of the CDR3: TGCGCCAGCAGCTTACGCCCTACTAGCGGGGCCTACAATGAGCAGTTCTTC.

The chain uses TRBV5-5 and TRBJ2-3, with no clear D. With 1 base removed from V and 4 bases from J, the gap between germline ends came to 7 bases. Germline V CDR1 and CDR2: SGHKS, YYEKEE (reference sequence). This CDR3 is built from 13 residues. The CDR3 DNA reads as TGTGCCAGCAGCTTGTGGACCGCAGATACGCAGTATTTT. Translation gives CASSLWTADTQYF.